The entry that follows covers one T cell receptor beta chain sequence. The record originates from a study of blood T cells in healthy people across ages. The germline V gene has CDR1 ENHRY and CDR2 SYGVKD. J lost 6 bases, V lost 10 bases, and 11 bases had no gene match. This CDR3 is built from 13 residues. Alongside a J-beta primer mix, a sample-barcoded 5' primer served in a second PCR lasting about 7 to 12 cycles. TCRdb redid the calling of the 5' RACE reads with MiXCR, one entry per CDR3 protein. Among about 760,000 distinct CDR3 sequences listed, roughly three fifths were seen once. This chain connects TRBV10-3 to TRBJ1-2; TRBD1 matches 7 bases. Sequenced: blood. The source of this sequence is a man aged 40-55 years in good health. The CDR3 nucleotides read TGTGCCACTCCGAGGGCAGGGGGGAATGGCTACACCTTC. The encoded protein is CATPRAGGNGYTF.